The rows below give T cell receptor beta chains drawn from one sample of a study of post-analysis software for immune sequencing data. TCRdb reprocessed the PCR reads via MiXCR and lists one record per CDR3 protein. The repertoire holds about 180,000 distinct CDR3 sequences, with around 28% as singletons. The source material was blood. The receptors originated from a girl aged 5 to 17 with multiple sclerosis. CDR3s include the opening cysteine and the closing phenylalanine or tryptophan. The order of the fields is J gene, V gene, D gene, clone size, CDR3 protein, CDR3 DNA. The D gene is left open where the match is weak. Clone size is given for some rows only: seen once, a few or many times, or a class if the clone is expanded.

>TRBJ2-1|TRBV13|TRBD2|few
CASSRPGLAGGGGLNEQFF
TGTGCCAGCAGCCGACCGGGACTAGCGGGTGGTGGGGGGCTCAATGAGCAGTTCTTC
>TRBJ2-7|TRBV2|-|many
CASREGSPYEQYF
TGTGCCAGCAGAGAGGGGTCACCCTACGAGCAGTACTTC
>TRBJ2-3|TRBV5-1|TRBD2|many
CASSQAVAGGPDTQYF
TGCGCCAGCAGCCAGGCGGTAGCGGGAGGGCCCGATACGCAGTATTTT
>TRBJ1-2|TRBV5-1|TRBD1|-
CASTVGQDRESYGYTF
TGCGCCAGCACCGTCGGTCAGGACAGGGAGTCTTACGGCTACACCTTC
>TRBJ2-2|TRBV20-1|-|few
CSARDSGTGELFF
TGCAGTGCTAGAGATTCGGGCACCGGGGAGCTGTTTTTT
>TRBJ2-5|TRBV15|-|many
CATSRVPAETQYF
TGTGCCACCAGCAGAGTGCCGGCAGAGACCCAGTACTTC
>TRBJ2-3|TRBV6-5|-|many
CASRGGDTQYF
TGTGCCAGCAGGGGTGGTGATACGCAGTATTTT
>TRBJ1-6|TRBV15|TRBD1|few
CATSFTTGLDSPLHF
TGTGCCACCAGCTTTACGACAGGGTTGGATTCACCCCTCCACTTT
>TRBJ1-1|TRBV7-9|-|few
CASSFVMGSTEAFF
TGTGCCAGCAGCTTCGTAATGGGATCCACTGAAGCTTTCTTT
>TRBJ1-1|TRBV3-1|-|few
CASSQDWGATAGAFF
TGTGCCAGCAGCCAAGATTGGGGGGCGACGGCGGGGGCTTTCTTT
>TRBJ1-5|TRBV20-1|TRBD1|-
CSAGTGGNQPQHF
TGCAGTGCTGGGACAGGGGGCAATCAGCCCCAGCATTTT
>TRBJ2-1|TRBV3-1|-|-
CASSQVSGVSGTPYNEQFF
TGTGCCAGCAGCCAGGTTAGCGGTGTCTCGGGCACTCCCTACAATGAGCAGTTCTTC
>TRBJ1-1|TRBV4-1|-|-
CASSQTYTEAFF
TGCGCCAGCAGCCAGACATACACTGAAGCTTTCTTT
>TRBJ2-7|TRBV4-1|TRBD2|many
CASSPLGKREGDEQYF
TGCGCCAGCAGCCCCCTGGGGAAGCGGGAGGGCGACGAGCAGTACTTC
>TRBJ2-4|TRBV7-9|-|many
CASSRGQSQYF
TGTGCCAGCAGCAGAGGCCAGTCTCAGTACTTC